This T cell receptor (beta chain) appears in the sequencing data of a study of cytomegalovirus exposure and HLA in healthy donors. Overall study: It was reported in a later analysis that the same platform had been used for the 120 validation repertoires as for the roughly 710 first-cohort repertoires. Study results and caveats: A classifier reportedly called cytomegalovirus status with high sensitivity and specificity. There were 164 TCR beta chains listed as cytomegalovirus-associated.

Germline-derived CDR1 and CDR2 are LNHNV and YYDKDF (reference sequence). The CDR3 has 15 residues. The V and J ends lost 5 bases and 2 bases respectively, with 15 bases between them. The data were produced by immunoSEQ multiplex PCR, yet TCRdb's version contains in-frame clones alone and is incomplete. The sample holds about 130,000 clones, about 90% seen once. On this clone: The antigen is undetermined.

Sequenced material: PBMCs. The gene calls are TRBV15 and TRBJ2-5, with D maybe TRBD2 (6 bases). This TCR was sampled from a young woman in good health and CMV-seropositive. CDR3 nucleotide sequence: TGTGCCACCAGCGCCCGGGTTGGGGGGCAAGAGACCCAGTACTTC. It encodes CATSARVGGQETQYF.